What follows are 27 T cell receptor beta chains derived from one specimen sequenced in a study of shared clonotypes between healthy human individuals. The assay was immunoSEQ multiplex PCR, and TCRdb's table has in-frame clones only and misses some. The sample contains roughly 490,000 clones, less than 80% of which appear only once. Sequencing input: PBMCs. Receptor source: a woman aged 40 to 50 in good health. Some clones in this sample may be carry-over from other donors' samples.

This clone turned up a few times. Here the CDR3 DNA reads TGTGCCAGCAGTCTGGACAGATTAGGGGCCCAGTACTTC. Its translation: CASSLDRLGAQYF. The V call is TRBV2, the J call TRBJ2-5; D may be TRBD1 (6 bases). This CDR3 is 13 amino acids long. The germline CDR1 and CDR2 sequences are SNHLY and FYNNEI. Trimming pared 5 bases from V and 9 bases from J, leaving 16 bases between.

The V and J genes are TRBV18 and TRBJ1-1; D not resolved. Germline lookup yields CDR1 KGHSH and CDR2 LQKENI. CDR3 length: 15 amino acids. Trimming shortened V by 2 bases and J by 1 base, and 11 bases separated the two germline ends. CDR3 nucleotide sequence: TGTGCCAGCTCACCATCTGCGGGGAGGAACACTGAAGCTTTCTTT. This encodes CASSPSAGRNTEAFF.

The chain has TRBV5-5 and TRBJ2-2; the match to TRBD2 covers 11 bases. This CDR3 spans 16 amino acids. Germline CDR1 SGHKS, CDR2 YYEKEE (reference sequence). V gave up 4 bases and J gave up 6 bases; unmatched junction bases: 8. CDR3 coding DNA: TGTGCCAGCAGCACGGCCCTAGCGGGAGGTCCCGGGGAGCTGTTTTTT. Amino acids: CASSTALAGGPGELFF.

On this clone itself: No conserved phenylalanine or tryptophan is present at the end of the CDR3, so a read error is the likely explanation. The limits of the CDR3 on the DNA are not certain, so only TCRdb's listed CDR3 is given. This chain joins TRBV28 and TRBJ2-7; the table assigns TRBD2, which was not confirmed against the DNA. The germline gives CDR1 MDHEN, CDR2 SYDVKM. The CDR3 length is 15 residues, termini included. The CDR3 loop is CATSSSREGLRPFWN.

V gene TRBV10-2 combines with J gene TRBJ2-7; 14 bases match TRBD2. In germline, CDR1 is WSHSY, CDR2 SAAADI. V lost 3 bases, J lost 1 base, and 2 bases stayed unmatched. CDR3 length: 16 amino acids. DNA of the CDR3: TGCGCCAGCAGTGAAGGACTAGCGGGAGGTTCCTACGAGCAGTACTTC. Its protein is CASSEGLAGGSYEQYF.

This clone was counted once. The J gene is TRBJ2-5, the V gene TRBV7-9, with 10 bases matching TRBD2. In germline, CDR1 is SEHNR, CDR2 FQNEAQ (reference sequence). Trimming took 5 bases from V and 3 from J; bases not matched to a gene: 9. The CDR3 totals 16 residues. In DNA form, the CDR3 reads TGTGCCAGCAGCCACCGGGTCAGCGGGAGGGAAGAGACCCAGTACTTC. Protein: CASSHRVSGREETQYF. Combining the CDR3 with reference TRBV7-9 and TRBJ2-5 gives the whole variable domain DTGVSQNPRHKITKRGQNVTFRCDPISEHNRLYWYRQTLGQGPEFLTYFQNEAQLEKSRLLSDRFSAERPKGSFSTLEIQRTEQGDSAMYLCASSHRVSGREETQYFGPGTRLLVL.

This clone has a count of ten or more. Other nucleotide sequences from this sample produce the same CDR3. The V call is TRBV6-5, the J call TRBJ1-5, with D unresolved. The CDR3 length is 13 residues. The V gene's germline CDR1 is MNHEY and CDR2 SVGAGI. Trimming left V 2 bases short and J 6 bases short, with 8 bases between. DNA of the CDR3: TGTGCCAGCAGTTACCAGAGGGCTCAGCCCCAGCATTTT. Its translation is CASSYQRAQPQHF.

This sequence joins TRBV5-1 and TRBJ2-3; D is uncertain. The CDR3 covers 13 residues. V was clipped by 4 bases and J by 4 bases, with 10 bases between them. Germline assignment: CDR1 SGHRS and CDR2 YFSETQ. The CDR3 sequence is CASSLGFADTQYF. Here the CDR3 DNA reads TGCGCCAGCAGCCTGGGATTTGCAGATACGCAGTATTTT.

V usage is TRBV4-1 and J usage is TRBJ1-1, with 8 bases identical to TRBD1. This CDR3 is built from 14 residues. The V gene's germline CDR1 is MGHRA and CDR2 YSYEKL. The ends lost 4 bases at V and 3 bases at J; junction bases unmatched: 4. The CDR3 DNA sequence: TGCGCCAGCAGCCGACGACAGGGGTACACTGAAGCTTTCTTT. It codes for CASSRRQGYTEAFF.

The genes are TRBV18 and TRBJ2-1, with D possibly matching TRBD2 (5 bases). CDR3 size: 13 residues. Trimming took off 6 bases at V and 6 bases at J, with 12 bases between the two ends. Germline assignment: CDR1 KGHSH and CDR2 LQKENI. The CDR3 loop is CASSAPGVNEQFF. DNA for the CDR3: TGTGCCAGCTCGGCCCCCGGGGTCAATGAGCAGTTCTTC.

The J gene is TRBJ2-5, the V gene TRBV5-1; D tentatively reads TRBD1 or TRBD2 (5 bases each). From germline, CDR1 is SGHRS and CDR2 YFSETQ. The CDR3 is 13 amino acids. V lost 2 bases, J lost 5 bases, and 10 bases lay in between. CDR3 loop: CASSFRGEETQYF. In DNA form, the CDR3 reads TGCGCCAGCAGCTTTAGGGGAGAGGAGACCCAGTACTTC. Together with reference TRBV5-1 and TRBJ2-5, the CDR3 gives the full variable domain: KAGVTQTPRYLIKTRGQQVTLSCSPISGHRSVSWYQQTPGQGLQFLFEYFSETQRNKGNFPGRFSGRQFSNSRSEMNVSTLELGDSALYLCASSFRGEETQYFGPGTRLLVL.

The chain joins TRBV5-1 to TRBJ2-3; D is possibly TRBD1 (5 bases). The CDR3 contains 15 residues. Germline values: CDR1 SGHRS, CDR2 YFSETQ. V gave up 4 bases and J gave up 2 bases, with 14 bases separating them. CDR3 DNA sequence: TGCGCCAGCAGCACGACGAAAGGGGCCACAGATACGCAGTATTTT. The encoded protein is CASSTTKGATDTQYF.

This clone was found once. The chain employs TRBV7-9 and TRBJ1-3; D remains unclear. The germline gives CDR1 SEHNR, CDR2 FQNEAQ (reference sequence). The CDR3 is 14 amino acids. The V and J ends lost 7 bases and 0 bases respectively, with 10 bases between them. The CDR3 coding sequence is TGTGCCAGCAAGCAGGCGACCTCTGGAAACACCATATATTTT. Translated: CASKQATSGNTIYF.

The V gene is TRBV4-3, the J gene TRBJ2-1; no definite D call. Germline V gene data show CDR1 as LGHNA and CDR2 as YSLEER. The CDR3 is 12 amino acids. V lost 0 bases to trimming and J lost 8 bases, with 5 bases between them. The CDR3 DNA sequence: TGCGCCAGCAGCCAAGATTGGGATGAGCAGTTCTTC. It translates to CASSQDWDEQFF.

This chain links TRBV25-1 with TRBJ2-2, with D hard to call. The germline V gene encodes CDR1 MGHDK and CDR2 SYGVNS. Between the trimmed V and J ends, which lost 5 bases and 0 bases, there was a span of 7 bases. The CDR3 has 14 amino acids. CDR3 amino acids: CASSRRSNTGELFF. The CDR3, as DNA: TGTGCCAGCAGTCGACGGTCGAACACCGGGGAGCTGTTTTTT.

The chain has TRBV6-4 and TRBJ1-1; possible D gene TRBD1, 5 bases. The CDR3 is made up of 13 amino acids. V was pared by 4 bases and J by 0 bases, with 6 bases between. CDR1 and CDR2 from the germline V gene are MRHNA and SNTAGT. CDR3: CASSGQMNTEAFF. The CDR3 DNA reads TGTGCCAGCAGTGGACAGATGAACACTGAAGCTTTCTTT.

This chain connects TRBV5-1 to TRBJ1-2; TRBD1 matches at 8 bases. Looked up from germline, CDR1 is SGHRS and CDR2 is YFSETQ. The CDR3 extends over 14 amino acids. V was clipped by 4 bases and J by 4 bases; unmatched bases: 6. The CDR3 DNA sequence: TGCGCCAGCAGCGGACAGGGCCTATCCTATGGCTACACCTTC. Translating it yields CASSGQGLSYGYTF.

The genes are TRBV28 and TRBJ1-2; no reliable D call. The CDR3 runs to 14 residues. The germline V gene has CDR1 MDHEN and CDR2 SYDVKM. V lost 1 base and J 2 bases, leaving 8 bases between the germline ends. The CDR3 here is CASSLFTRNYGYTF. The CDR3 DNA is TGTGCCAGCAGTTTATTCACCAGGAACTATGGCTACACCTTC.

This chain connects TRBV5-8 to TRBJ2-3, with D tentatively TRBD2 (5 bases). CDR3 length: 15 amino acids. The V end was cut by 0 bases, the J end by 0 bases, with 8 bases between. CDR1 is SGHTS and CDR2 is YDEGEE in the germline V gene. CDR3 protein: CASSLGLASTDTQYF. In nucleotides, the CDR3 is TGTGCCAGCAGCTTGGGGCTAGCTAGCACAGATACGCAGTATTTT.

This rearrangement joins TRBV21-1 to TRBJ2-3. TRBV21-1 is a pseudogene. The CDR3 is made up of 15 amino acids. CDR3 in DNA: TGTGCCAGCCCCCCCTCTCAAGGGTGCACAGATACGCAGTATTTT. Amino acids: CASPPSQGCTDTQYF.

The count of this clone is one. The chain carries TRBV19 and TRBJ2-7; 9 bases fit TRBD2. The CDR3 has 15 residues. J gave up 2 bases and V 5 bases, and 7 bases lay outside the gene matches. Germline CDR1 LNHDA, CDR2 SQIVND (reference sequence). CDR3: CASSSSGISTYEQYF. The CDR3 DNA reads TGTGCCAGTAGTTCTAGCGGGATCTCTACCTACGAGCAGTACTTC.

Worth noting for this clone: At one end the junction does not follow the germline gene, possibly because of a read error. Different DNA sequences within this sample yield the same CDR3. The rearrangement joins TRBV6-4 to TRBJ2-3, with 11 bases matching TRBD2. Germline V gene data show CDR1 as MRHNA and CDR2 as SNTAGT. CDR3 length: 16 residues. CDR3 amino acids: CASSDGIAGGRDTQYF. CDR3 sequence (DNA): TGTGCCAGTAGTGATGGTATAGCGGGAGGGCGTGATACGCAGTATTTT.

The chain couples TRBV11-2 to TRBJ1-5; D call uncertain. The CDR3 sequence is 13 residues long. V lost 7 bases and J 5 bases, leaving 12 bases between the germline ends. The germline gives CDR1 SGHAT, CDR2 FQNNGV. In nucleotides, the CDR3 is TGTGCCAGCACCCTGGCGGCCGATCAGCCCCAGCATTTT. It encodes CASTLAADQPQHF.

This clone turned up a few times. The V and J genes are TRBV18 and TRBJ2-7; TRBD1 agrees at 7 bases. There are 13 residues in the CDR3. Germline CDR1 KGHSH, CDR2 LQKENI. J was trimmed by 7 bases and V by 4 bases; bases with no gene match: 7. The DNA for the CDR3 is TGTGCCAGCTCACGGCAGGGGGTAATAGAGCAGTACTTC. This codes for CASSRQGVIEQYF.

This clone appeared once. The chain employs TRBV2 and TRBJ1-1, with 10 bases matching TRBD1. The length of the CDR3 is 14 residues. Trimming cost V 5 bases and J 7 bases; bases outside gene matches: 7. In germline, CDR1 is SNHLY, CDR2 FYNNEI. The CDR3 nucleotides are TGTGCCAGCAGTCGAACCCGGGACAGGGGTGAAGCTTTCTTT. Encoded protein: CASSRTRDRGEAFF.

Turning to this clone: The sample has other DNA sequences that encode this CDR3 too. This CDR3 reads CASSSAGTGISYEQYF. CDR3 DNA: TGTGCCAGCAGTTCCGCCGGGACAGGGATTTCCTACGAGCAGTACTTC. This chain joins TRBV28 and TRBJ2-7, with 9 positions matching TRBD1. The J segment lost 1 base and the V segment lost 4 bases, leaving 8 bases of the junction unmatched. Germline V gives CDR1 MDHEN, CDR2 SYDVKM. The CDR3 has 16 amino acids.

This rearrangement joins TRBV6-1 to TRBJ2-1, with 10 bases fitting TRBD2. CDR1 is MNHNS, CDR2 SASEGT, per germline. The length of the CDR3 is 14 residues. V shed 6 bases, J shed 9 bases, and the junction held 8 bases outside the gene matches. CDR3 loop: CASRRSSGSSEQFF. CDR3 nucleotides: TGTGCCAGCAGACGTTCTAGCGGGAGTAGTGAGCAGTTCTTC.